This TCR beta chain is drawn from a study of neoadjuvant anti-PD-1 for oral cavity cancer. Libraries were prepared by immunoSEQ multiplex PCR; TCRdb keeps only in-frame clonotypes and omits some of them. The table has about 68,000 clones, approximately 81% seen once. Whole-study findings and limits: Treg/Th17 ratio rose with pretreatment blood and fell with post-treatment tumor TCRbeta clonality.

The CDR3 runs to 16 residues. V was cut by 5 bases and J by 3 bases, with 18 bases left in between. The germline V gene encodes CDR1 SEHNR and CDR2 FQNEAQ (reference sequence). This sample's time point: after neoadjuvant nivolumab, at surgical resection. Patients were newly diagnosed with stage II-IVA oral cavity squamous cell carcinoma without prior systemic or radiation treatment. Analysis of PBMCs was direct, with no culture step. Note on this clone: Antigen specificity is unknown.

The receptor comes from a person aged 40-85 years with oral cavity squamous cell carcinoma. The V gene is TRBV7-9, the J gene TRBJ2-3, with D perhaps being TRBD1 or TRBD2 (6 bases each). The sequenced sample was PBMCs, obtained after nivolumab (anti-PD-1) treatment. The CDR3 is CASSISRGGGTDTQYF. The CDR3 DNA sequence: TGTGCCAGCAGCATTAGCCGAGGGGGAGGAACAGATACGCAGTATTTT.